Presented here are 3 T cell receptor beta chains from one specimen sequenced in a study of shared clonotypes between healthy human individuals. TCRdb keeps only in-frame clones here, not all; method: immunoSEQ multiplex PCR. Among roughly 1,500,000 clones, around 98% were seen once, and the ten largest hold approximately 0.44%. Sequencing used naive CD4+ T cells sorted from blood. Subset noted: CD45RA+ positively selected. The receptors shown here come from a man aged 25 to 40 in good health.

CDR3 coding DNA: TGTGCCAGCACCCAGAAGGGGTCCATGAACACTGAAGCTTTCTTT. Its protein is CASTQKGSMNTEAFF. The chain is built from TRBV5-6 and TRBJ1-1; TRBD1 might be the D (5 bases). The CDR3 consists of 15 residues. Deletions cut 6 bases from V and 0 bases from J, with 15 bases between. Germline V gene data show CDR1 as SGHDT and CDR2 as YYEEEE.

About this clone itself: Because the CDR3 is missing its conserved closing phenylalanine or tryptophan, this is likely a read error. The DNA is omitted, as the CDR3 cannot be located on it reliably, and the CDR3 follows TCRdb's listing. The chain combines TRBV20-1 with TRBJ2-7; the listed D gene, TRBD2, was not tested against the DNA. Including both end residues, the CDR3 is 10 amino acids long. Germline V gene sequence: CDR1 DFQATT, CDR2 SNEGSKA (reference sequence). The CDR3 region is CSARDPAGEL.

The rearrangement joins TRBV6-5 to TRBJ2-2; 10 bases match TRBD2. V lost 4 bases and J lost 1; bases outside the gene matches: 3. This CDR3 spans 16 amino acids. Per germline, CDR1 MNHEY and CDR2 SVGAGI. The CDR3 spells CASSSLAGGNTGELFF. CDR3 bases: TGTGCCAGCAGTTCATTAGCGGGAGGGAACACCGGGGAGCTGTTTTTT.